The clone carrying this TCR beta chain was observed a handful of times. The antigen remains unidentified. TCRdb called the 5' RACE reads again in MiXCR, with one record for every CDR3 protein. This sample has 250,000 to 300,000 distinct CDR3 sequences; 15% to 20% occur once, and the top ten carry roughly 25%. This sample was included in a study of T-cell memory formation after mild COVID-19. Study results and caveats: CD4/CD8 balance characterized clones contracting day 15 to 85, and CD4+ skew characterized later expanders.

Trimming cost V 4 bases and J 3 bases; bases outside gene matches: 12. The germline V gene encodes CDR1 SGHRS and CDR2 YFSETQ. The CDR3 length is 16 residues. The chain joins TRBV5-1 to TRBJ2-7; 8 nucleotides align to TRBD1. Sequences were obtained from PBMCs or a T cell subset sorted from them (not recorded which). The receptor was isolated from a man in his late teens or twenties who had mild COVID-19 (a few samples of this study predate the infection). Cell type and time point are not known. The CDR3 reads CASSPEGAGGFYEQYF. The CDR3 coding sequence is TGCGCCAGCAGCCCGGAAGGGGCAGGGGGCTTCTACGAGCAGTACTTC.